The TCR beta chain under discussion was sequenced for a study of tissue T cells after allogeneic stem cell transplantation (dated by TCRdb to between 2021 and 2024). Background on the whole study: When multiple samples of a tissue were available, H&E sections were reviewed by a pathologist, and samples with histologically apparent lymphocytes were prioritized for sequencing. TCR beta repertoires were profiled across many tissues obtained from research autopsies of patients with and without GVHD, as well as in mouse models of GVHD. The human arm was conducted as a prospective observational study, and neither blinding nor randomization was performed. Summary of the overall study and its limitations: Sampling depth was acknowledged as a limitation, and the patient cohort was both small and clinically heterogeneous. Only a few T cell clones appeared in more than one patient, yet motif-based clustering showed tissue-specific repertoire signatures that were shared between patients. Within patients, how anatomically similar tissues were was a major factor shaping TCR repertoire composition, regardless of disease or transplant status. Blood and spleen T cells captured only a limited portion of the TCR repertoire detected in tissues, in both patients and mice. Which tissue TCRs were alloreactive or antigen-specific was not determined in the study, and some clones might have been persisting host cells. For the non-GVHD comparator patients, no blood samples were available.

This specimen's time point label, per the study, means: human tissue collected at research (rapid) autopsy. For comparison, three non-HCT patients with other cancers were selected retrospectively, each having at least five GI tract samples and no known GI disease at death. Autopsy tissues included GI sites from esophagus to rectum, liver, skin and lymphoid organs including spleen, after a median post-mortem interval of 9.75 hours. Each autopsy specimen was bisected, with one portion flash-frozen in liquid nitrogen and the remainder formalin-fixed, and the outer muscle layers of GI specimens were removed. Genomic DNA was extracted from frozen tissues using the Mag-Bind Blood & Tissue DNA HDQ 96 Kit on a Chemagic 360 or the DNeasy Blood & Tissue Kit. Because of concern about red blood cell contamination, extracted DNA underwent additional purification with the Genomic DNA Clean & Concentrator-25 kit.

V loses 1 base, J loses 0 bases, and the germline ends lie 13 bases apart. The CDR3 covers 16 residues, taking in both the cysteine and the phenylalanine. The DNA shown is the 48-base CDR3, in frame from base 1. CDR1 and CDR2 are read off the germline V gene as SGHRS and YFSETQ. As concerns this clone: It has no known antigen specificity. Per-base quality was not reported, and no clone a single base away is much larger than it.

Receptors were amplified or captured by the immunoSEQ multiplex PCR assay. Adaptive Biotechnologies performed TCRbeta CDR3 sequencing at survey depth and reported CDR3 sequences, V/J genes, productive frequency, and template counts. Amplification of TCR beta CDR3 regions started from genomic DNA instead of RNA. Under the source paper's analysis protocol: Pairwise repertoire overlap between tissues was quantified with Jensen-Shannon divergence, where 1 means complete divergence and 0 identical. Tissues were clustered by single-linkage agglomerative hierarchical clustering of pairwise JSD values, and the clustering results were displayed as dendrograms. GLIPH2 was applied to all patient samples using simulation_depth 1000, kmer_min_depth 3, and cdr3_length_cutoff 8, and only groups with more than two unique CDR3s were retained. A standardized tissue-overlap score extrapolated Jaccard GLIPH-group overlap across patients to a standard repertoire size of 1000 clones. Linear mixed-effect models, with tissue as a fixed effect and individual as a random effect, were used to test how diversity related to clinical or experimental variables. TCRdb stores this immuneACCESS table with in-frame sequences only. Part of the clones is absent; in the studies checked, under half of the shortfall reflects unresolved V genes, and no reason is known for the rest. V and J calls and clone size are those listed in that table; D and trimming were worked out from the DNA. The sample yields 5,500 to 8,500 clones; approximately 54% were counted once. 20% to 25% of the sample lies in the top ten.

Recombination connected TRBV5-1 to TRBJ1-1; the D region possibly corresponds to TRBD1 (5 bases align). The sequence derives from a female donor older than 55 with lung cancer. Sequencing was performed on duodenum tissue, taken at autopsy. Here the CDR3 is given as CASSLRGAEMNTEAFF. The nucleotides read TGCGCCAGCAGCTTGCGAGGGGCGGAAATGAACACTGAAGCTTTCTTT.